The text below deals with one TCR beta chain. The antigen is unknown. The sample is drawn from a study of human T cells and chemical hapten exposure. The study's library attached unique molecular identifiers to single cDNA molecules. TCRdb re-derived calls from the RACE reads in MiXCR, one entry per CDR3 protein. The table has 95,000 to 150,000 distinct CDR3 sequences, approximately 10% seen once. Trimming took off 1 base at V and 8 bases at J, with 12 bases between the two ends. The CDR3 length is 14 residues. CDR1 and CDR2 (germline): SGHTA, FQGNSA. General study findings and limits: Significantly greater numbers of large CDR3 similarity clusters came from expanded TCRs than from controls. Counts of expanded TCRs (at PT1) showed a positive correlation with patch test score.

Specified time point: patch test 3, about 24 weeks after DPC sensitization. Treatment in this sample: therapeutic diphenylcyclopropenone sensitization with weekly scalp DPC. Sequencing started from total RNA isolated from unfractionated whole blood. The source is a woman aged 50 to 60 with alopecia areata. Some clones in this sample may be carry-over from other donors' samples. The rearrangement uses TRBV7-2 and TRBJ1-5; D possibly corresponds to TRBD1 (5 bases). The sequencing here drew on whole blood, taken in connection with sensitization to the hapten diphenylcyclopropenone (DPC). In DNA form, the CDR3 reads TGTGCCAGCAGCTTAGGGGGGAGAGGAGAGCCCCAGCATTTT. Protein sequence: CASSLGGRGEPQHF.